This is a list of T cell receptor beta chains from one sample in a study of early T cells in non-severe SARS-CoV-2 infection. TCRdb re-called the 5' RACE reads through MiXCR, storing one row per CDR3 protein. The sample has about 100,000 distinct CDR3 sequences, roughly 14% seen once. Source material: whole blood. These receptors all stem from an adult who was a healthcare worker with PCR-confirmed SARS-CoV-2 infection or an uninfected control (not recorded which). Both conserved end residues are part of each CDR3. The D gene is left open where the match is weak. The size entry is marked missing in some rows and otherwise reads once, few, many or a size class.

v_call	j_call	d_call	clone_size	cdr3_aa	cdr3_nt
TRBV7-8	TRBJ2-5	TRBD1	many	CASSRTGGGKTQYF	TGTGCCAGCAGCCGGACAGGGGGAGGGAAGACCCAGTACTTC
TRBV19	TRBJ2-1	TRBD2	few	CASSELAGLSYNEQFF	TGTGCCAGTAGCGAACTAGCGGGCCTCTCCTACAATGAGCAGTTCTTC
TRBV12-3/TRBV12-4	TRBJ2-1	-	-	CASSRSEDNNEQFF	TGTGCCAGCAGCCGGAGCGAAGATAATAATGAGCAGTTCTTC
TRBV9	TRBJ2-1	-	-	CASSARDSSYNEQFF	TGTGCCAGCAGCGCGCGGGACTCATCCTACAATGAGCAGTTCTTC
TRBV9	TRBJ1-2	-	few	CASTTRDYGYTF	TGTGCCAGCACCACGCGCGACTATGGCTACACCTTC
TRBV4-3	TRBJ1-1	-	many	CASSQDRRRNTEAFF	TGCGCCAGCAGCCAAGATCGGCGGCGGAACACTGAAGCTTTCTTT
TRBV20-1	TRBJ1-1	-	-	CSARGGRMNTEAFF	TGCAGTGCTAGAGGGGGGCGTATGAACACTGAAGCTTTCTTT
TRBV28	TRBJ1-5	-	many	CASRSFRLVGQPQHF	TGTGCCAGCAGATCCTTCCGGCTGGTCGGTCAGCCCCAGCATTTT
TRBV28	TRBJ2-1	TRBD1	few	CASSWGQGGYNEQFF	TGTGCCAGCAGTTGGGGACAGGGGGGATACAATGAGCAGTTCTTC
TRBV20-1	TRBJ2-7	-	many	CSATGTAGSNDEQYF	TGCAGTGCTACTGGTACAGCGGGCTCGAACGACGAGCAGTACTTC
TRBV5-6	TRBJ2-4	-	-	CASSLGDVLKNIQYF	TGTGCCAGCAGCTTGGGAGACGTACTTAAAAACATTCAGTACTTC
TRBV29-1	TRBJ2-5	TRBD1	-	CSIRDRQETQYF	TGCAGCATCCGGGACAGGCAAGAGACCCAGTACTTC
TRBV7-9	TRBJ2-7	-	many	CASSLPAYEQYF	TGTGCCAGCAGCTTGCCAGCCTACGAGCAGTACTTC
TRBV9	TRBJ1-2	-	few	CASSSGQGEGYTF	TGTGCCAGCAGCTCCGGACAAGGAGAGGGCTACACCTTC